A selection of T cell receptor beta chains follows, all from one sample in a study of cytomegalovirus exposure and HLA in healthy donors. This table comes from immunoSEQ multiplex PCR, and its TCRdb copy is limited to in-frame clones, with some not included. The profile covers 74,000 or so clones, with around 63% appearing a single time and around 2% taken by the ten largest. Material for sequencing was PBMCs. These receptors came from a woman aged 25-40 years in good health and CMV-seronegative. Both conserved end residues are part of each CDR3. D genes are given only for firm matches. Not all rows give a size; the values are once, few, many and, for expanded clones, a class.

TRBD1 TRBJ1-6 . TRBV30 TGTGCCTGGACCGGGACAGAGAATTCACCCCTCCACTTT CAWTGTENSPLHF
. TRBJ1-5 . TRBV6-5 TGTGCCAGCAGAAGAGGGTACAATCAGCCCCAGCATTTT CASRRGYNQPQHF
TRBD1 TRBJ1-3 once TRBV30 TGTGCCTGGACAGGGGGCTATCAAGGAAACACCATATATTTT CAWTGGYQGNTIYF
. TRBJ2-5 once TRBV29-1 TGCAGCGTTGGGGCGGGGAGGCAAGAGACCCAGTACTTC CSVGAGRQETQYF
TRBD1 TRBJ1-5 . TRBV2 TGTGCCAGCAGTATGGCCAGGGGGTCTCAGCCCCAGCATTTT CASSMARGSQPQHF
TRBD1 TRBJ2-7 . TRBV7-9 TGTGCCAGCAGCCGACGGGACAGCTACGAGCAGTACTTC CASSRRDSYEQYF
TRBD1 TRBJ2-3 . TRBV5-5 TGTGCCAGCAGCTTTCAGGGGGGCACAGATACGCAGTATTTT CASSFQGGTDTQYF
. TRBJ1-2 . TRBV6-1 TGTGCCAGCAGTGAAAGGGGTGACTATGGCTACACCTTC CASSERGDYGYTF
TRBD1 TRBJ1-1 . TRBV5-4 TGTGCCAGCAGTTGGGACAGGAGGACTGAAGCTTTCTTT CASSWDRRTEAFF
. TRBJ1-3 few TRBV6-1 TGTGCCAGCCAACGGGGTGCCTCTGGAAACACCATATATTTT CASQRGASGNTIYF
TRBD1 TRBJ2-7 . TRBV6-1 TGTGCCAGCAGTGGACTACCGGGACAGGGAGCCGAGCAGTACTTC CASSGLPGQGAEQYF
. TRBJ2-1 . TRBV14 TGTGCCAGCAGCCAAGATCGGAGTAGCGGAAAGCAGTTCTTC CASSQDRSSGKQFF
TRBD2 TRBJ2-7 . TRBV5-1 TGCGCCAGCAGCCAGGGACTAGCGGGGGGACTCTCCTACGAGCAGTACTTC CASSQGLAGGLSYEQYF
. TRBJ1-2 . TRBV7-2 TGTGCCAGCAGCCCCAACAGGCGGCCCAACTATGGCTACACCTTC CASSPNRRPNYGYTF
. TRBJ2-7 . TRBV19 TGTGCCAGTAAGCAGAAGGCGGCATACGAGCAGTACTTC CASKQKAAYEQYF
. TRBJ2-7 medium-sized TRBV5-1 TGCGCCAGCAGCTTGGCCGGACACTACGAGCAGTACTTC CASSLAGHYEQYF
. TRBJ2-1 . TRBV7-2 TGTGCCAGCAGCCTAAACAGGGGAGGTGAGCAGTTCTTC CASSLNRGGEQFF
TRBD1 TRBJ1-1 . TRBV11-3 TGTGCCAGCAGCCTAGGGGACAGGGGTTTTCAGGACACTGAAGCTTTCTTT CASSLGDRGFQDTEAFF
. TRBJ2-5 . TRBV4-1 TGCGCCAGCAGCCAGGCCAGACAGACTACCCAGTACTTC CASSQARQTTQYF
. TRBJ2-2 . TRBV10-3 TGTGCCATCAGCGAAACAGCCCCCGGGGAGCTGTTTTTT CAISETAPGELFF
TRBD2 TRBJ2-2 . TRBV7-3 TGTGCCAGCAGCCGATGGGTAGCGGGGCCCAAAATTAGTCACACCGGGGAGCTGTTTTTT CASSRWVAGPKISHTGELFF
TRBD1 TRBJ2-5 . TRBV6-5 TGTGCCAGCAGTTACGGCAGGGGGTACCAAGAGACCCAGTACTTC CASSYGRGYQETQYF
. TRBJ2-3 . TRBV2 TGTGCCAGCAGGGACAAGGGATCCACAGATACGCAGTATTTT CASRDKGSTDTQYF
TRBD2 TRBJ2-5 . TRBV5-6 TGTGCCAGCAGCTTACCTGCGGGGGGTGAGACCCAGTACTTC CASSLPAGGETQYF
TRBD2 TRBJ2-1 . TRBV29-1 TGCAGCGTTGAATCCAGCGGGGGTTACTCCTACAATGAGCAGTTCTTC CSVESSGGYSYNEQFF
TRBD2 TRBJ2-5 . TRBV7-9 TGTGCCAGCAGCTTAGGGTCGGGGGGAGAGACCCAGTACTTC CASSLGSGGETQYF
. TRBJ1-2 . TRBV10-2 TGCGCCAGCACCCACACCACTAACTATGGCTACACCTTC CASTHTTNYGYTF
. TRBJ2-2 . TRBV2 TGTGCCAGCAGTGATTGGGTGGGGGCGCGCACCGGGGAGCTGTTTTTT CASSDWVGARTGELFF
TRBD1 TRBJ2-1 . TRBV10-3 TGTGCCATCACCGACCGGGACAGGGAGGCTCGCAATGAGCAGTTCTTC CAITDRDREARNEQFF
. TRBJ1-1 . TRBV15 TGTGCCACCAGCAGAGGATGGGGGGGACGAGGCACTGAAGCTTTCTTT CATSRGWGGRGTEAFF
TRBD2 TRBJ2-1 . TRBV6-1 TGTGCCAGCAGCCGACTAGCGGGGGAACACAATGAGCAGTTCTTC CASSRLAGEHNEQFF
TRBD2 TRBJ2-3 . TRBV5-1 TGCGCCAGCACACCGGATTCCCGAAGCGGGGGGAGGGATACGCAGTATTTT CASTPDSRSGGRDTQYF
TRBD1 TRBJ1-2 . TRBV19 TGTGCCAGTAGTATATTGGGGACAGGCTCGAACTATGGCTACACCTTC CASSILGTGSNYGYTF
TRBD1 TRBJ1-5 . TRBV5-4 TGTGCCAGCAGCTTGTTGTCCGGGACAGCGCCCTTTTATAGCAATCAGCCCCAGCATTTT CASSLLSGTAPFYSNQPQHF